One sample yielded the 16 T cell receptor beta chains listed below, sequenced in a study of EBV T-cell therapy then PD-1 blockade in nasopharyngeal carcinoma. Treatment noted: AdE1-LMPpoly-expanded autologous EBV-specific T-cell therapy followed by anti-PD-1 nivolumab. No cognate antigen is known for these TCRs. Using immunoSEQ multiplex PCR, the repertoire was profiled, and TCRdb retains in-frame clones only, with some absent. The sample carries about 14,000 clones, approximately 81% recorded once. The sample consisted of CD8+ T cells from blood, taken at day 105 from a patient whose treatment included autologous EBV-specific T cells and nivolumab. These receptors all stem from a man aged 40-49 years with nasopharyngeal carcinoma.

This chain connects TRBV9 to TRBJ1-6; D unresolved. V lost 0 bases, J lost 16 bases, and 20 bases lay in between. The CDR3 runs 15 residues. The germline V gene encodes CDR1 SGDLS and CDR2 YYNGEE. The CDR3 region is CASSVAGFTGDPLHF. DNA of the CDR3: TGTGCCAGCAGCGTAGCGGGGTTTACGGGCGATCCACTCCACTTT.

This clone was counted once. The CDR3 reads CASSWVSSTDTQYF. The DNA for the CDR3 is TGTGCCAGCAGCTGGGTGTCTAGCACAGATACGCAGTATTTT. The J gene is TRBJ2-3, the V gene TRBV7-9; D not resolved. This CDR3 region has 14 residues. V was shortened by 4 bases and J by 0 bases, with 8 bases between the two germline ends. Germline V gene sequence: CDR1 SEHNR, CDR2 FQNEAQ (reference sequence).

This clone appeared once. The genes are TRBV6-2 or TRBV6-3 and TRBJ1-5, with 8 bases aligning to TRBD1. The CDR3 consists of 15 residues. The junction had 10 bases not matched to a gene; V was cut back by 6 bases and J by 6 bases. Germline assignment: CDR1 MNHEY and CDR2 SVGEGT. CDR3 residues: CASSPGTGGFQPQHF. Here the CDR3 DNA reads TGTGCCAGCAGCCCCGGGACAGGTGGCTTTCAGCCCCAGCATTTT.

This clone was detected once. In DNA form, the CDR3 reads TGCGCCAGCAGCCAAGATCTGGGGTCGTCAGAAAAACTGTTTTTT. This codes for CASSQDLGSSEKLFF. The chain couples TRBV4-3 to TRBJ1-4; D gene unclear. CDR1 and CDR2 (germline): LGHNA, YSLEER. The CDR3 is 15 amino acids. Trimming removed 0 bases from V and 8 bases from J, with 13 bases in between.

The gene calls are TRBV7-2 and TRBJ2-3; D is perhaps TRBD2 (5 bases). The CDR3 spans 15 residues. Trimming removed 2 bases at V and 6 bases at J, with 15 bases between. Germline CDR1 is SGHTA and CDR2 is FQGNSA. CDR3 DNA: TGTGCCAGCAGCTTATTCTTGCGGGTCGGGGATACGCAGTATTTT. Translating it yields CASSLFLRVGDTQYF.

This sequence joins TRBV7-9 and TRBJ2-3; TRBD1 matches 10 bases. The germline V gene encodes CDR1 SEHNR and CDR2 FQNEAQ (reference sequence). The CDR3 sequence is 19 residues long. Losses at the gene ends were 7 bases for V and 1 base for J; bases not matched to a gene: 17. CDR3 amino acids: CASTLPRQGANWGTDTQYF. In DNA form, the CDR3 reads TGTGCCAGCACCCTCCCCCGACAGGGGGCGAATTGGGGCACAGATACGCAGTATTTT.

V is TRBV6-2 or TRBV6-3 and J is TRBJ2-2; D ambiguous. The CDR3 loop spans 15 amino acids. Trimming shortened V by 0 bases and J by 2 bases, and 7 bases separated the two germline ends. Germline values: CDR1 MNHEY, CDR2 SVGEGT. The CDR3 region is CASSYSADNTGELFF. DNA for the CDR3: TGTGCCAGCAGTTACTCGGCAGACAACACCGGGGAGCTGTTTTTT.

The rearrangement links TRBV4-3 to TRBJ1-2, with a weak D call TRBD1 (5 bases). Germline values: CDR1 LGHNA, CDR2 YSLEER. V was trimmed by 4 bases and J by 4 bases, leaving 13 bases between them. This CDR3 spans 14 amino acids. CDR3 DNA sequence: TGCGCCAGCAGCCCGGAATTGGGGCCCTATGGCTACACCTTC. Translating gives CASSPELGPYGYTF.

The chain uses TRBV24-1 and TRBJ1-2; TRBD1 aligns across 7 bases. Germline lookup yields CDR1 KGHDR and CDR2 SFDVKD. V lost 4 bases to trimming and J lost 8 bases; unmatched junction nucleotides: 12. This CDR3 spans 15 amino acids. In DNA form, the CDR3 reads TGTGCCACCAGTGAAAACACAGGGGAAGTTTGGGGCTACACCTTC. Residues: CATSENTGEVWGYTF.

V gene TRBV10-1 combines with J gene TRBJ2-1; 11 nucleotides match TRBD1. Losses at the gene ends were 7 bases for V and 6 bases for J; bases not matched to a gene: 8. Germline assignment: CDR1 WNHNN and CDR2 SYGVQD (reference sequence). The length of the CDR3 is 15 residues. The CDR3 spells CASTLGTGGSNEQFF. CDR3 coding DNA: TGCGCCAGCACCCTCGGGACAGGGGGATCCAATGAGCAGTTCTTC.

The chain employs TRBV7-6 and TRBJ2-6; D is unresolved. Germline V lookup: CDR1 SGHVS, CDR2 FNYEAQ. This CDR3 has 15 residues. The germline V and J ends were trimmed by 4 bases and 0 bases, with 7 bases remaining between them. CDR3 nucleotide sequence: TGTGCCAGCAGCTCCCCCGTCTCTGGGGCCAACGTCCTGACTTTC. Translating it yields CASSSPVSGANVLTF.

The CDR3 bases are TGTGCCAGCAGCCCAGGACTAGCGCGTACAGATACGCAGTATTTT. Protein product: CASSPGLARTDTQYF. The chain employs TRBV7-7 and TRBJ2-3, with 9 nucleotides matching TRBD2. CDR3 length: 15 residues. V shed 5 bases and J 3 bases; nucleotides not matched to a gene: 6. Germline CDR1 SSHAT, CDR2 FNYEAQ (reference sequence).

This clone was counted only a few times. The genes are TRBV27 and TRBJ1-6, with D perhaps TRBD1 (5 bases). The CDR3 spans 15 residues. CDR1 and CDR2 from the germline V gene are MNHEY and SMNVEV (reference sequence). The V gene lost 3 bases and the J gene lost 2 bases, with 8 bases spanning the gap. CDR3 DNA sequence: TGTGCCAGCAGTTTCGTACAGGCCTATAATTCACCCCTCCACTTT. Protein: CASSFVQAYNSPLHF.

The V and J genes are TRBV7-9 and TRBJ1-4; possible D gene TRBD1, 5 bases. V was shortened by 1 base and J by 5 bases, with 11 bases between the two germline ends. CDR1 and CDR2 (germline): SEHNR, FQNEAQ (reference sequence). The CDR3 extends over 15 amino acids. For the CDR3, the DNA is TGTGCCAGCAGCTTAGACCCGGGACCCAATGAAAAACTGTTTTTT. Its protein product is CASSLDPGPNEKLFF.

This chain joins TRBV20-1 and TRBJ2-1; 9 bases fit TRBD2. CDR1 DFQATT and CDR2 SNEGSKA come from the germline V gene (reference sequence). V trimming: 3 bases; J trimming: 3 bases; junction bases outside the gene matches: 9. The length of the CDR3 is 16 residues. This chain's CDR3 is CSASGSGGQSYNEQFF. DNA of the CDR3: TGCAGTGCTAGTGGGAGCGGGGGGCAAAGCTACAATGAGCAGTTCTTC.

V gene TRBV27 combines with J gene TRBJ1-1; maybe TRBD1 (5 bases). The CDR3 covers 15 residues. The germline CDR1 and CDR2 sequences are MNHEY and SMNVEV (reference sequence). The V and J ends lost 1 base and 6 bases respectively, with 15 bases between them. The CDR3 loop is CASSLLAGMGAEAFF. CDR3 DNA sequence: TGTGCCAGCAGTTTATTGGCAGGGATGGGCGCTGAAGCTTTCTTT.